These 17 T cell receptor beta chains were all obtained from the same sample, sequenced in a study of tumor and adjacent non-tumor tissue in lung cancer. A modified ARM-PCR protocol with three rounds of nested PCR amplified TCRbeta. TCRdb fed the multiplex PCR reads into MiXCR, producing one record per CDR3 protein. The sample contains about 200,000 distinct CDR3 sequences, about 71% of which appear only once. This sample's RNA came from whole unsorted tissue. Material for sequencing was lung tumor tissue. The receptors originated from a man aged 60 to 75 with non-small cell lung cancer.

The chain employs TRBV29-1 and TRBJ1-1; TRBD1 is a possible D gene (6 bases). Germline CDR1 is SQVTM and CDR2 is ANQGSEA. V was shortened by 6 bases and J by 3 bases, with 11 bases between the two germline ends. The CDR3 sequence is 12 residues long. In DNA, the CDR3 is TGCAGCGTATCTCAGGGGCACACTGAAGCTTTCTTT. It codes for CSVSQGHTEAFF.

The chain carries TRBV7-8 and TRBJ1-3; D is uncertain. Trimming removed 1 base at V and 3 bases at J, with 7 bases between. This CDR3 contains 14 residues. Germline V gene data show CDR1 as SGHVS and CDR2 as FQNEAQ. The CDR3, as DNA: TGTGCCAGCAGCTTAGGGGGAGGTGGAAACACCATATATTTT. Amino acids: CASSLGGGGNTIYF. The full variable domain, in which reference TRBV7-8 and TRBJ1-3 provide the parts outside the CDR3, is GAGVSQSPRYKVAKRGQDVALRCDPISGHVSLFWYQQALGQGPEFLTYFQNEAQLDKSGLPSDRFFAERPEGSVSTLKIQRTQQEDSAVYLCASSLGGGGNTIYFGEGSWLTVV.

About this clonotype: Since a much larger clone is just one base distant, this may be a read error. This rearrangement joins TRBV4-2 to TRBJ1-2; 8 bases are a match to TRBD1. Germline values: CDR1 LGHNA, CDR2 YNFKEQ. The J segment lost 7 bases and the V segment lost 4 bases, leaving 11 bases of the junction unmatched. The CDR3 length is 15 residues. In DNA, the CDR3 is TGTGCCAGCAGCCGCGTGACAGGGGATAGGAGTGGCTACACCTTC. Its translation is CASSRVTGDRSGYTF.

This sequence joins TRBV20-1 and TRBJ1-6; D ambiguous. V was trimmed by 2 bases and J by 5 bases, leaving 16 bases between them. From germline, CDR1 is DFQATT and CDR2 SNEGSKA (reference sequence). The CDR3 has 16 amino acids. The CDR3 region is CSARPGSLAHNSPLHF. The CDR3 nucleotides are TGCAGTGCTAGACCGGGATCCCTCGCCCATAATTCACCCCTCCACTTT.

Note on this clonotype: This may come from a read error, since a much larger clone is one base off. The rearrangement joins TRBV10-2 to TRBJ1-1, with no clear D. V lost 4 bases and J lost 4, with 10 bases in between. CDR1 and CDR2 (germline): WSHSY, SAAADI. The CDR3 length is 13 residues. The CDR3 DNA is TGCGCCAGCAGTGGAGGCCGGATCACTGAAGCTTTCTTT. This translates into CASSGGRITEAFF.

CDR3 residues: CSVHNSDQPQHF. In DNA form, the CDR3 reads TGCAGTGTTCACAACTCGGATCAGCCCCAGCATTTT. The chain is built from TRBV20-1 and TRBJ1-5; D not certain. V was trimmed by 7 bases and J by 5 bases, leaving 12 bases between them. The CDR3 contains 12 residues. Germline V gene sequence: CDR1 DFQATT, CDR2 SNEGSKA (reference sequence).

Concerning this clonotype: This may arise from a read error, as a much more abundant clone is one base away. This chain connects TRBV4-1 to TRBJ1-1, with no clear D. The length of the CDR3 is 16 residues. The germline gives CDR1 MGHRA, CDR2 YSYEKL. V shed 1 base and J shed 1 base, with 13 bases lying between them. This chain's CDR3 is CASSQGLLGWNTEAFF. For the CDR3, the DNA is TGCGCCAGCAGCCAAGGTCTTTTGGGGTGGAACACTGAAGCTTTCTTT.

About this clonotype itself: The junction shows a germline mismatch at one end, possibly a read error. J is TRBJ2-2 and V is TRBV6-1, with 8 bases that match TRBD2. In germline, CDR1 is MNHNS, CDR2 SASEGT. CDR3 length: 15 amino acids. The CDR3 bases are TGTGTCAGTAGTCGTCGGGGGGGAATCTCCGGTGAGCTGTTTTTT. Translated: CVSSRRGGISGELFF.

About this clonotype: Being one base from a much bigger clone, this may be a read error. The rearrangement links TRBV20-1 to TRBJ2-7; 7 nucleotides agree with TRBD1. The germline V gene encodes CDR1 DFQATT and CDR2 SNEGSKA (reference sequence). Unmatched junction bases numbered 10, after V lost 5 bases and J lost 3 bases. The CDR3 is made up of 14 amino acids. CDR3 residues: CSARNRGEIYEQYF. The CDR3 nucleotides read TGCAGTGCTCGAAACAGGGGCGAAATCTACGAGCAGTACTTC.

A note on this clonotype: It may be a read error: a sequence one base away is much more abundant. This chain links TRBV20-1 with TRBJ1-6; TRBD1 agrees at 7 bases. From germline, CDR1 is DFQATT and CDR2 SNEGSKA (reference sequence). The CDR3 has 14 residues. CDR3 sequence (DNA): TGCAGAGCTAGAGATGCAGGGGGTAATTCACCCCTCCACTTT. As protein: CRARDAGGNSPLHF.

The chain is built from TRBV6-5 and TRBJ2-7; maybe TRBD1 (6 bases). V was clipped by 6 bases and J by 9 bases, with 24 bases between them. CDR1 MNHEY and CDR2 SVGAGI come from the germline V gene. This CDR3 is built from 15 residues. CDR3 protein: CASSTGQPGPHVQYF. CDR3 DNA: TGTGCCAGCAGCACCGGACAGCCAGGCCCCCACGTGCAGTACTTC.

Worth noting for this clonotype: The germline gene is not matched at one end of the junction; a read error may be the cause. The chain has TRBV6-5 and TRBJ2-1; D could derive from TRBD1 or TRBD2 (5 bases each). CDR3 size: 17 residues. Per the germline V gene, CDR1 is MNHEY and CDR2 is SVGAGI. The CDR3 region has the DNA TGTGTCAGCAGTTACTCGATCCTGAGGGGCCAAATCAATGAGCAGTTCTTC. Translation gives CVSSYSILRGQINEQFF.

The sample holds a few counts of this clonotype. A much bigger clone sits one base away, suggesting this may be a read error. The V call is TRBV29-1, the J call TRBJ2-7; 8 bases map to TRBD2. CDR1 SQVTM and CDR2 ANQGSEA come from the germline V gene. This CDR3 is 17 amino acids long. Here the CDR3 DNA reads TGCAGCGTTCGGGGGCACCTCCGGGAGGGAGGTTCCTACGATCAGTACTTC. It specifies CSVRGHLREGGSYDQYF.

Of note for this clonotype: It is likely a read error, because the conserved phenylalanine at the end of the CDR3 is missing. The CDR3: CASSFLGSETETQYS. DNA for the CDR3: TGCGCCAGCAGCTTCTTAGGCTCGGAAACCGAGACCCAGTACTCC. The gene calls are TRBV5-1 and TRBJ2-5; D gene ambiguous. In germline, CDR1 is SGHRS, CDR2 YFSETQ. The V gene lost 2 bases and the J gene lost 5 bases, with 16 bases spanning the gap. This CDR3 is built from 15 residues.

The chain combines TRBV20-1 with TRBJ2-1; the match to TRBD2 covers 11 bases. The V gene end was trimmed by 0 bases and the J gene end by 7 bases; junction bases not matched to a gene: 8. This CDR3 has 16 residues. Germline V gene sequence: CDR1 DFQATT, CDR2 SNEGSKA (reference sequence). The CDR3 DNA reads as TGCAGTGCTAGAGAGGGACTAGCGGCGGGGAATAATGAGCAGTTCTTC. This sequence encodes CSAREGLAAGNNEQFF.

Concerning this clonotype: At one end, the junction sequence differs from germline, possibly due to a read error. The genes are TRBV20-1 and TRBJ1-5; 7 bases align to TRBD1. CDR1 and CDR2 (germline): DFQATT, SNEGSKA (reference sequence). CDR3 size: 13 residues. The CDR3, as DNA: TGTAGTGGTAGTCGGGACAGCAATGAGCCCCAGCATTTT. Amino acids: CSGSRDSNEPQHF.

Regarding this clonotype: Given a much more abundant clone one base away, this may be a read error. The rearrangement joins TRBV29-1 to TRBJ1-3; D is undetermined. The CDR3 totals 11 residues. V was clipped by 7 bases and J by 3 bases, with 7 bases between them. Germline V gene data show CDR1 as SQVTM and CDR2 as ANQGSEA. This CDR3 reads CSAGGGNTIYF. CDR3 DNA sequence: TGCAGCGCCGGAGGTGGAAACACCATATATTTT. The full variable domain, its missing parts supplied by reference TRBV29-1 and TRBJ1-3, is SAVISQKPSRDICQRGTSLTIQCQVDSQVTMMFWYRQQPGQSLTLIATANQGSEATYESGFVIDKFPISRPNLTFSTLTVSNMSPEDSSIYLCSAGGGNTIYFGEGSWLTVV.